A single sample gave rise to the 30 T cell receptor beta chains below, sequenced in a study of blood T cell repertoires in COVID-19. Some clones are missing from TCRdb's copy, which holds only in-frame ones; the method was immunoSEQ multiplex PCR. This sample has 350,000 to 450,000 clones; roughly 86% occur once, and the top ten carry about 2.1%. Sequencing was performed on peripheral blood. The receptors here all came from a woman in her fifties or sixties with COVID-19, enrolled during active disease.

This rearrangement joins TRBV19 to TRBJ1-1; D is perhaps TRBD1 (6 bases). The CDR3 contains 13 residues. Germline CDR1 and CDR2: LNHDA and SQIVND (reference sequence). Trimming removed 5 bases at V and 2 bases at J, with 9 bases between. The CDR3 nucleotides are TGTGCCAGTAGTTCGGACAGAAACACTGAAGCTTTCTTT. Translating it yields CASSSDRNTEAFF. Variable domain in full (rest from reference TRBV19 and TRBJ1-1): DGGITQSPKYLFRKEGQNVTLSCEQNLNHDAMYWYRQDPGQGLRLIYYSQIVNDFQKGDIAEGYSVSREKKESFPLTVTSAQKNPTAFYLCASSSDRNTEAFFGQGTRLTVV.

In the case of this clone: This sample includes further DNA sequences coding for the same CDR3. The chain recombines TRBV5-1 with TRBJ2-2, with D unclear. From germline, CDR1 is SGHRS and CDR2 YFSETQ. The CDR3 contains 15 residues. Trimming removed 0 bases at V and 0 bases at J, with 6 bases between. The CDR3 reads CASSLGLANTGELFF. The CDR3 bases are TGCGCCAGCAGCTTGGGGCTAGCGAACACCGGGGAGCTGTTTTTT.

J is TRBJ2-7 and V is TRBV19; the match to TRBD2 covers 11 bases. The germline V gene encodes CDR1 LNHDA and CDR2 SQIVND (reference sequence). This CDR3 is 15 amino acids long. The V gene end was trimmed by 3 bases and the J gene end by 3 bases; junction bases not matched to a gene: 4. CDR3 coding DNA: TGTGCCAGTAGTATCGGACTAGCGGGTCGCTACGAGCAGTACTTC. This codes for CASSIGLAGRYEQYF.

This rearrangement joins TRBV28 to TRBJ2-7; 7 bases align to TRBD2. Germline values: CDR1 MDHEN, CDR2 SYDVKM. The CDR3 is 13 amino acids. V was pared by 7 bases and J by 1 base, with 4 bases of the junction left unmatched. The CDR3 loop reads CASTQRGSYEQYF. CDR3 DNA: TGTGCCAGCACCCAGCGGGGTTCCTACGAGCAGTACTTC.

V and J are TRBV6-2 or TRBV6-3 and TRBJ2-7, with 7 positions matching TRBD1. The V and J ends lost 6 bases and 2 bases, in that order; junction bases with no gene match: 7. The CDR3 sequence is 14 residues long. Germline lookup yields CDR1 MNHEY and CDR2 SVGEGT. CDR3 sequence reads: CASSRTGFPYEQYF. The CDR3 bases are TGTGCCAGCAGCCGGACAGGCTTCCCCTACGAGCAGTACTTC.

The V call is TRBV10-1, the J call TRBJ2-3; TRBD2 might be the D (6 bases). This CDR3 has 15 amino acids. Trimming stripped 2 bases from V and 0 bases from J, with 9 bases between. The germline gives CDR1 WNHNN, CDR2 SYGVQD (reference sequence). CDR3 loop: CASSEPGLSTDTQYF. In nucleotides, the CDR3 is TGCGCCAGCAGTGAGCCGGGACTTAGCACAGATACGCAGTATTTT.

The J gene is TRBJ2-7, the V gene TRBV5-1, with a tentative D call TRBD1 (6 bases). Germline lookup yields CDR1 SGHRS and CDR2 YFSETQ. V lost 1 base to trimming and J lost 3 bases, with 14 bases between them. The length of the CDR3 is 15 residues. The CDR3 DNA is TGCGCCAGCAGCTTGCAACACGGACAGAACTACGAGCAGTACTTC. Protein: CASSLQHGQNYEQYF.

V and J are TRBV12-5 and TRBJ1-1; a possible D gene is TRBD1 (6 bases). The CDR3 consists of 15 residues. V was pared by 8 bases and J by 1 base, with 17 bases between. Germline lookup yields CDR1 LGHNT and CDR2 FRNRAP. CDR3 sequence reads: CASLSSGQWNTEAFF. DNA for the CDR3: TGTGCTAGTCTCTCTTCCGGACAGTGGAACACTGAAGCTTTCTTT.

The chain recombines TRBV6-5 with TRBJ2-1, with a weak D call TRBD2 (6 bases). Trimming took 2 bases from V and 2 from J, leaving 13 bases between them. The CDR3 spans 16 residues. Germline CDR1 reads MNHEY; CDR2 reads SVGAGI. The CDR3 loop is CASSYAGRSTYNEQFF. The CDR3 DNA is TGTGCCAGCAGTTACGCGGGGAGGAGTACCTACAATGAGCAGTTCTTC.

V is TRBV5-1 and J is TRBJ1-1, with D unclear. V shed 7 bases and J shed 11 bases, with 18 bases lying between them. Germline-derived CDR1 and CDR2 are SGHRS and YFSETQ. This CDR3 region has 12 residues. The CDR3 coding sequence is TGCGCCAGCTCCCCGGAGGGAGTTGGGGCTTTCTTT. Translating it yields CASSPEGVGAFF.

The CDR3 DNA reads as TGTGCCAGCAGCTCCCGGGACAGGGGCACAGATACGCAGTATTTT. It specifies CASSSRDRGTDTQYF. The chain joins TRBV3-1 (or the pseudogene TRBV3-2) to TRBJ2-3; 9 bases agree with TRBD1. The CDR3 has 15 residues. J lost 1 base, V lost 5 bases, and 4 bases had no gene match. CDR1 and CDR2 (germline): LGHDT, YNNKEL (reference sequence).

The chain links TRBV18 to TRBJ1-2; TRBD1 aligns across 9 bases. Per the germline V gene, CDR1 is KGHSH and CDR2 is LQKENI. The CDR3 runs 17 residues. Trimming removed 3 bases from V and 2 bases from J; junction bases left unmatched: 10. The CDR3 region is CASSPGTGLGPNYGYTF. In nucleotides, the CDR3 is TGTGCCAGCTCACCGGGGACAGGGCTCGGACCAAACTATGGCTACACCTTC.

CDR3 nucleotide sequence: TGTGCCAGCAGCTTAGCCCTAGCGGGGGCTAACACCGGGGAGCTGTTTTTT. It codes for CASSLALAGANTGELFF. The chain is built from TRBV11-2 and TRBJ2-2; TRBD2 agrees at 10 bases. V lost 1 base, J lost 2 bases, and 4 bases stayed unmatched. The germline V gene encodes CDR1 SGHAT and CDR2 FQNNGV. This CDR3 has 17 amino acids. The full variable domain, with the rest looked up from reference TRBV11-2 and TRBJ2-2, is EAGVAQSPRYKIIEKRQSVAFWCNPISGHATLYWYQQILGQGPKLLIQFQNNGVVDDSQLPKDRFSAERLKGVDSTLKIQPAKLEDSAVYLCASSLALAGANTGELFFGEGSRLTVL.

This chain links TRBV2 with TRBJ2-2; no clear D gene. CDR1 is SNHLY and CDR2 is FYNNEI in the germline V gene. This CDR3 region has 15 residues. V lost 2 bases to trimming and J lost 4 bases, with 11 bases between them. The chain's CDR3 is CASSERHLTTGELFF. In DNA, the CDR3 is TGTGCCAGCAGTGAAAGACACCTGACCACCGGGGAGCTGTTTTTT.

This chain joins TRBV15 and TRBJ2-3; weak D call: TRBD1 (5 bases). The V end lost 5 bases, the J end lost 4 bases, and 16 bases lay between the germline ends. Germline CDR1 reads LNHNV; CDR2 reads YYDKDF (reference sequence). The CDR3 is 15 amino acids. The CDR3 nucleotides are TGTGCCACCAGCGTCGTAAAAGGGGCCCCAGATACGCAGTATTTT. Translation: CATSVVKGAPDTQYF.

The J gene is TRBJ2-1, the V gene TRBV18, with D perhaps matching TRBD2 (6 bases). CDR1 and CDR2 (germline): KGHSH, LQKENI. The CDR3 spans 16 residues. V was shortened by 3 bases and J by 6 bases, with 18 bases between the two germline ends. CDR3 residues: CASSPADYRSGNEQFF. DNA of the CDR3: TGTGCCAGCTCACCGGCGGACTATAGATCTGGCAATGAGCAGTTCTTC.

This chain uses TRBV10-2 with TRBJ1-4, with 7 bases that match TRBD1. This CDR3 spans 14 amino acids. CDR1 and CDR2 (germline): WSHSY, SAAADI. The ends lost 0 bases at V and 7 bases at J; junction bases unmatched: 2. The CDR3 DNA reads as TGCGCCAGCAGTGAGTCGGGACAGCTTGAAAAACTGTTTTTT. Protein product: CASSESGQLEKLFF.

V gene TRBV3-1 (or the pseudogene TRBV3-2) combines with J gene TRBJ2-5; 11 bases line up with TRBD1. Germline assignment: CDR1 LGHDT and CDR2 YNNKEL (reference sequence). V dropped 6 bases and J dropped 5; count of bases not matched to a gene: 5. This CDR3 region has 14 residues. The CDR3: CASRADRGLETQYF. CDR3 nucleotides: TGTGCCAGCAGGGCGGACAGGGGGCTGGAGACCCAGTACTTC.

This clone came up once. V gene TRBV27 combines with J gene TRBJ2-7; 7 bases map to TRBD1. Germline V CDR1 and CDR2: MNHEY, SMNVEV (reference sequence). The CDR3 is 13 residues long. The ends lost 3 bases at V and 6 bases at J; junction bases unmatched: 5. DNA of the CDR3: TGTGCCAGCAGTTTCAACAGGGGATCCGAGCAGTACTTC. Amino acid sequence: CASSFNRGSEQYF.

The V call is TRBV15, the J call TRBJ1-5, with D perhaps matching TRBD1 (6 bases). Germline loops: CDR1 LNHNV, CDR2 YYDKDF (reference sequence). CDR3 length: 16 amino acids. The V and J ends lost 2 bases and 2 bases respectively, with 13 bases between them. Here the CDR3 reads CATSRTQGRGNQPQHF. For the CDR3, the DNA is TGTGCCACCAGCAGAACCCAGGGGAGGGGCAATCAGCCCCAGCATTTT.

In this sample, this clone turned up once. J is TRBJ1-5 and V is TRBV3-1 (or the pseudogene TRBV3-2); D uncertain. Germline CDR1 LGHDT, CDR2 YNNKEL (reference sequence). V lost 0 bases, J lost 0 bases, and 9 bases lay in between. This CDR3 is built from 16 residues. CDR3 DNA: TGTGCCAGCAGCCAAGACCCGACTAATAGCAATCAGCCCCAGCATTTT. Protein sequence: CASSQDPTNSNQPQHF.

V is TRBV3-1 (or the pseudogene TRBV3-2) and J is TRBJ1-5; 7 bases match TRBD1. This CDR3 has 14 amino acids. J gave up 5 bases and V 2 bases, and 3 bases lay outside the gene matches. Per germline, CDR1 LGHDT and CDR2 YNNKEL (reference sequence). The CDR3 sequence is CASSQQGVDQPQHF. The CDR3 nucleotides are TGTGCCAGCAGCCAACAGGGGGTAGATCAGCCCCAGCATTTT.

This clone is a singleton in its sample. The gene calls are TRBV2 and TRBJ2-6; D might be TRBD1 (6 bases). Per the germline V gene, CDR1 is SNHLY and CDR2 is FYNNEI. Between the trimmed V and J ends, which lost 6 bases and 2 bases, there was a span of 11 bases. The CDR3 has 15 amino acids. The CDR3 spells CASRNDRTGANVLTF. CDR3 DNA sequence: TGTGCCAGCAGGAACGACAGGACTGGGGCCAACGTCCTGACTTTC.

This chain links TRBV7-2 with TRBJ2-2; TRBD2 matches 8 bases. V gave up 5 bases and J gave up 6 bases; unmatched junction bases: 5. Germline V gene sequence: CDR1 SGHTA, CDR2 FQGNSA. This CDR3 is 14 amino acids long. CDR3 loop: CASSGRGLAGELFF. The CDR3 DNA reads TGTGCCAGCAGCGGACGGGGACTAGCCGGGGAGCTGTTTTTT.

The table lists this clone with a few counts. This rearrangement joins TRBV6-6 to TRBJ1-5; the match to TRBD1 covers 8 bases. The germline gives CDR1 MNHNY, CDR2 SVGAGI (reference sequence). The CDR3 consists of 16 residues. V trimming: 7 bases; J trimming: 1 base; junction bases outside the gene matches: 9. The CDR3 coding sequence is TGTGCCAGCACCTCAGGGGGCGCGAACAGCAATCAGCCCCAGCATTTT. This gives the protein CASTSGGANSNQPQHF.

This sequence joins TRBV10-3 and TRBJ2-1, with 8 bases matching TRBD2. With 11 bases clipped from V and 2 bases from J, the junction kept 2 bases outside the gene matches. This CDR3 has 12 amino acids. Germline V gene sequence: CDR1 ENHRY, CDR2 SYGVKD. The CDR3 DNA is TGTGCCGCGGGGGGCACCTACAATGAGCAGTTCTTC. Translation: CAAGGTYNEQFF.

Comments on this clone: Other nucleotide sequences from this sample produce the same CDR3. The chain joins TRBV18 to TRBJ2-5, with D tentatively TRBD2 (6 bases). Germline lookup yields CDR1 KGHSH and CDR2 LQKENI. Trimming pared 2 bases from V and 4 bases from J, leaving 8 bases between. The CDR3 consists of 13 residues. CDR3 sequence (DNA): TGTGCCAGCTCACCAGGGCGGGGAGAGACCCAGTACTTC. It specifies CASSPGRGETQYF.

CDR3: CASSPHLRPKEGEKLFF. The DNA for the CDR3 is TGTGCCAGCAGCCCCCATTTGAGACCTAAGGAGGGTGAAAAACTGTTTTTT. The genes are TRBV3-1 (or the pseudogene TRBV3-2) and TRBJ1-4; D gene unclear. V gave up 4 bases and J gave up 7 bases, with 22 bases separating them. The germline V gene has CDR1 LGHDT and CDR2 YNNKEL (reference sequence). CDR3 length equals 17 residues.

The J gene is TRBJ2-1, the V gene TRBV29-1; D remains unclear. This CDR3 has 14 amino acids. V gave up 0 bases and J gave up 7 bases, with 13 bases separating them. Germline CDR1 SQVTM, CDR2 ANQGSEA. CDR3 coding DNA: TGCAGCGTTGAAGACCGCCAGCGACGGAATGAGCAGTTCTTC. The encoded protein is CSVEDRQRRNEQFF.

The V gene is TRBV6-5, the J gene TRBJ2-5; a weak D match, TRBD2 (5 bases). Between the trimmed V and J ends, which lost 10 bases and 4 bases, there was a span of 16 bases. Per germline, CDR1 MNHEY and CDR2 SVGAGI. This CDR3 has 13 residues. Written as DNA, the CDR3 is TGTGCCACCGACGGGGTCGGAGGAGAGACCCAGTACTTC. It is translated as CATDGVGGETQYF.